The 27 T cell receptor beta chains reported below all come from one sample, sequenced in a study of immune heterogeneity within non-small cell lung tumors. Per sample, approximately 600 ng of bulk tumor genomic DNA was the template used. Several biopsies were spaced far apart within each primary tumor and obtained as surgery took place. Undergoing curative surgery were patients whose non-small cell lung cancer was untreated and newly diagnosed. Amplification of TCR beta CDR3 was performed by multiplex PCR with 32 V and 13 J primers. One entry per CDR3 protein results from TCRdb running MiXCR on the multiplex PCR reads. This table holds over 14,000 distinct CDR3 sequences, approximately 30% found once. Sample: lung tumor tissue. The receptors stem from a woman aged 50 to 65 with non-small cell lung cancer.

This clonotype was seen repeatedly, ten times or more. V and J are TRBV15 and TRBJ2-7, with D possibly matching TRBD2 (6 bases). Trimming removed 5 bases from V and 5 bases from J, with 22 bases in between. Per the germline V gene, CDR1 is LNHNV and CDR2 is YYDKDF (reference sequence). The CDR3 extends over 16 amino acids. CDR3 loop: CATSGLAGEEANEQYF. The CDR3 coding sequence is TGTGCCACCAGCGGGTTGGCCGGGGAGGAGGCCAACGAGCAGTACTTC.

The chain carries TRBV19 and TRBJ1-1; TRBD1 aligns across 9 bases. CDR3 length: 15 residues. Trimming at V came to 2 bases and at J to 5 bases, leaving 6 bases not matched to a gene. Germline values: CDR1 LNHDA, CDR2 SQIVND (reference sequence). In DNA, the CDR3 is TGTGCCAGTAGTATATCGGACAGGGGTAGGACTGAAGCTTTCTTT. This translates into CASSISDRGRTEAFF.

This clonotype was seen a handful of times. The junction and the germline gene differ at one end; a read error may be behind it. The chain has TRBV14 and TRBJ1-2; D is undetermined. This CDR3 has 13 residues. From germline, CDR1 is SGHDN and CDR2 FVKESK. The CDR3 loop reads CASSQEEGYGDTF. As DNA, the CDR3 is TGTGCCAGCAGCCAAGAAGAGGGCTATGGCGACACCTTC.

Judged by abundance, this clonotype is medium-sized (0.01 to 0.1%). The V gene is TRBV27, the J gene TRBJ2-6; D call uncertain. V was pared by 5 bases and J by 0 bases, with 8 bases between. From germline, CDR1 is MNHEY and CDR2 SMNVEV (reference sequence). This CDR3 region has 15 residues. The CDR3 sequence: CASSPWNSGANVLTF. The CDR3 DNA is TGTGCCAGCAGTCCCTGGAACTCTGGGGCCAACGTCCTGACTTTC.

This clonotype is medium-sized within its sample. For the CDR3, the DNA is TGTGCCAGCACCCGGAGGACAGGGCGTCCAGATACGCAGTATTTT. Amino acid sequence: CASTRRTGRPDTQYF. The genes are TRBV2 and TRBJ2-3, with 8 bases that match TRBD1. J was trimmed by 4 bases and V by 7 bases; bases with no gene match: 10. There are 15 residues in the CDR3. Germline loops: CDR1 SNHLY, CDR2 FYNNEI.

V usage is TRBV7-9 and J usage is TRBJ1-2; D might be TRBD1 (5 bases). The CDR3 is 14 amino acids. Germline CDR1 SEHNR, CDR2 FQNEAQ (reference sequence). Trimming pared 5 bases from V and 5 bases from J, leaving 15 bases between. Written as DNA, the CDR3 is TGTGCCAGCAGCCCCACCCCACAGGATTATGGCTACACCTTC. Amino acid sequence: CASSPTPQDYGYTF.

This clonotype showed up just once. A clone one base away is much larger, so this may be a read error. The chain uses TRBV10-3 and TRBJ2-2; tentatively, D is TRBD2 (7 bases). Germline-derived CDR1 and CDR2 are ENHRY and SYGVKD. The CDR3 has 16 residues. V was shortened by 11 bases and J by 3 bases, with 22 bases between the two germline ends. For the CDR3, the DNA is TGTGCCTCACGCCATTGGGGGGGCGATGACACCGGGGAGCTGTTTTTT. It translates to CASRHWGGDDTGELFF.

This clonotype was observed a few times. With a much larger clone just one base away, this may be a read error. The chain has TRBV5-1 and TRBJ1-1; D uncertain. CDR1 and CDR2 from the germline V gene are SGHRS and YFSETQ. The V gene lost 0 bases and the J gene lost 2 bases, with 5 bases spanning the gap. The CDR3 contains 13 residues. The CDR3 protein is CASSLVSNTEAFF. The CDR3 region has the DNA TGCGCCAGCAGCTTGGTAAGTAACACTGAAGCTTTCTTT.

Notes on this clonotype: Possible read error: a much larger clone is one base away. V is TRBV27 and J is TRBJ2-1; no firm D call. Germline assignment: CDR1 MNHEY and CDR2 SMNVEV (reference sequence). The CDR3 runs to 14 residues. V shed 5 bases and J shed 8 bases, with 16 bases lying between them. The CDR3 here is CASSQHVVSDEQFF. DNA of the CDR3: TGTGCCAGCAGTCAACATGTAGTCTCGGATGAGCAGTTCTTC.

The table lists this clonotype with many counts. The chain combines TRBV6-6 with TRBJ2-3; the D gene could be TRBD1 or TRBD2 (5 bases each). Deletions cut 2 bases from V and 4 bases from J, with 10 bases between. Germline loops: CDR1 MNHNY, CDR2 SVGAGI (reference sequence). CDR3 length: 14 amino acids. The CDR3 nucleotides are TGTGCCAGCAGTTACGTGCAGGGAGCAGATACGCAGTATTTT. Its protein product is CASSYVQGADTQYF.

Only a few counts were recorded for this clonotype. The chain uses TRBV10-2 and TRBJ1-3; TRBD1 is a possible D gene (5 bases). Trimming removed 9 bases at V and 2 bases at J, with 17 bases between. Per the germline V gene, CDR1 is WSHSY and CDR2 is SAAADI. The CDR3 extends over 15 amino acids. CDR3 sequence reads: CASTLQGEAGNTIYF. CDR3 nucleotides: TGCGCCAGTACTCTCCAGGGAGAAGCTGGAAACACCATATATTTT.

Here the CDR3 reads CASILTGPYGYTF. The CDR3 DNA reads TGTGCCAGCATTTTGACAGGCCCTTATGGCTACACCTTC. The chain uses TRBV2 and TRBJ1-2, with D tentatively TRBD1 (6 bases). Trimming removed 7 bases from V and 5 bases from J, with 14 bases in between. The CDR3 spans 13 residues. The V gene's germline CDR1 is SNHLY and CDR2 FYNNEI. Based on the CDR3 plus reference TRBV2 and TRBJ1-2, the full variable domain is EPEVTQTPSHQVTQMGQEVILRCVPISNHLYFYWYRQILGQKVEFLVSFYNNEISEKSEIFDDQFSVERPDGSNFTLKIRSTKLEDSAMYFCASILTGPYGYTFGSGTRLTVV.

The genes are TRBV2 and TRBJ2-7; 10 positions agree with TRBD1. Looked up from germline, CDR1 is SNHLY and CDR2 is FYNNEI. V lost 6 bases, J lost 3 bases, and 8 bases stayed unmatched. The CDR3 extends over 15 amino acids. CDR3: CASRKGTGAVYEQYF. DNA for the CDR3: TGTGCCAGCAGAAAAGGGACAGGGGCTGTCTACGAGCAGTACTTC.

In this sample, this clonotype turned up many times. V gene TRBV29-1 combines with J gene TRBJ2-7; no clear D gene. Trimming pared 3 bases from V and 0 bases from J, leaving 18 bases between. This CDR3 has 16 residues. CDR1 SQVTM and CDR2 ANQGSEA come from the germline V gene. The CDR3 here is CSVDGRVGPGSYEQYF. The CDR3 DNA sequence: TGCAGCGTTGACGGTCGGGTAGGCCCCGGCTCCTACGAGCAGTACTTC.

This clonotype occurred once. The chain carries TRBV28 and TRBJ2-7, with D perhaps TRBD1 (6 bases). The CDR3 length is 12 residues. The germline V gene has CDR1 MDHEN and CDR2 SYDVKM. V was shortened by 6 bases and J by 7 bases, with 13 bases between the two germline ends. The CDR3: CASSRTVQEQYF. CDR3 DNA: TGTGCCAGCAGCCGGACAGTTCAAGAGCAGTACTTC.

The rearrangement joins TRBV11-3 to TRBJ2-7; 9 nucleotides align to TRBD1. Per germline, CDR1 SGHNT and CDR2 YENEEA. The trim removed 3 bases at V and 5 bases at J, leaving 5 bases unmatched. This CDR3 is 14 amino acids long. For the CDR3, the DNA is TGTGCCAGCAGCTTCGGGACAGGGAACAACGAGCAGTACTTC. This codes for CASSFGTGNNEQYF.

The chain employs TRBV28 and TRBJ1-2; 8 bases align to TRBD1. Germline V gives CDR1 MDHEN, CDR2 SYDVKM. V shed 2 bases and J 2 bases; nucleotides not matched to a gene: 4. CDR3 length equals 15 residues. CDR3 sequence (DNA): TGTGCCAGCAGTTTACCTGGACAGGGAAACTATGGCTACACCTTC. Translation gives CASSLPGQGNYGYTF.

The V and J genes are TRBV2 and TRBJ2-7; D is uncertain. This CDR3 contains 13 residues. Germline loops: CDR1 SNHLY, CDR2 FYNNEI. Trimming left V 5 bases short and J 2 bases short, with 10 bases between. CDR3 region: CASSLRPTYEQYF. The CDR3, as DNA: TGTGCCAGCAGTCTACGCCCGACCTACGAGCAGTACTTC.

This rearrangement joins TRBV18 to TRBJ1-2; tentative D call: TRBD1 (6 bases). The germline CDR1 and CDR2 sequences are KGHSH and LQKENI. The CDR3 length is 15 residues. The V gene lost 2 bases and the J gene lost 2 bases, with 12 bases spanning the gap. The CDR3 nucleotides are TGTGCCAGCTCACCATTGGGGCAGGGGAACTATGGCTACACCTTC. Its protein product is CASSPLGQGNYGYTF.

On this clonotype itself: The junction differs from germline at one of its ends, possibly a read error. This sequence joins TRBV28 and TRBJ2-7, with TRBD1 matching 9 bases. The CDR3 runs 14 residues. The V gene's germline CDR1 is MDHEN and CDR2 SYDVKM. CDR3 nucleotides: TGTGCCAGCAGTTTAAACAGGGGGCTGTACGACCAGTACTTC. Translation gives CASSLNRGLYDQYF.

This clonotype came up many times. The genes are TRBV5-6 and TRBJ1-6; tentative D call: TRBD1 (6 bases). Trimming left V 6 bases short and J 7 bases short, with 14 bases between. Germline CDR1 SGHDT, CDR2 YYEEEE. The CDR3 sequence is 14 residues long. The CDR3 loop reads CASTLTGLNSPLHF. The CDR3 DNA sequence: TGTGCCAGCACCCTGACAGGACTGAATTCACCCCTCCACTTT.

This clonotype is labeled as medium-sized. V gene TRBV6-1 combines with J gene TRBJ2-7; D is possibly TRBD2 (6 bases). The CDR3 sequence is 16 residues long. The germline gives CDR1 MNHNS, CDR2 SASEGT. V was shortened by 5 bases and J by 4 bases, with 21 bases between the two germline ends. CDR3 nucleotides: TGTGCCAGCAGTTACAGAGGGTCGAGCGGGCCTTACGAGCAGTACTTC. This codes for CASSYRGSSGPYEQYF.

To note about this clonotype: A much larger clone lies one base from this, so it may be a read error. The V gene is TRBV7-2, the J gene TRBJ2-7; D gene unclear. Germline lookup yields CDR1 SGHTA and CDR2 FQGNSA. Trimming took off 4 bases at V and 5 bases at J, with 12 bases between the two ends. This CDR3 spans 13 amino acids. The CDR3 coding sequence is TGTGCCAGCAGCTCGTTAGACAAGGACGAGCAGTACTTC. Translation: CASSSLDKDEQYF.

This clonotype was seen ten or more times. The V and J genes are TRBV18 and TRBJ1-1; 7 nucleotides match TRBD1. CDR3 length equals 14 residues. J gave up 1 base and V 3 bases, and 2 bases lay outside the gene matches. In germline, CDR1 is KGHSH, CDR2 LQKENI. The CDR3 coding sequence is TGTGCCAGCTCACCGGGACAGAAGAACACTGAAGCTTTCTTT. Translated, it gives CASSPGQKNTEAFF. The full variable domain, in which reference TRBV18 and TRBJ1-1 provide the parts outside the CDR3, is NAGVMQNPRHLVRRRGQEARLRCSPMKGHSHVYWYRQLPEEGLKFMVYLQKENIIDESGMPKERFSAEFPKEGPSILRIQQVVRGDSAAYFCASSPGQKNTEAFFGQGTRLTVV.

This chain uses TRBV19 with TRBJ2-7, with 9 bases lining up with TRBD2. Losses at the gene ends were 3 bases for V and 5 bases for J; bases not matched to a gene: 5. Germline V lookup: CDR1 LNHDA, CDR2 SQIVND (reference sequence). The CDR3 runs 14 residues. CDR3 sequence: CASSMVAGGDEQYF. The CDR3 DNA reads as TGTGCCAGTAGTATGGTGGCGGGAGGGGACGAGCAGTACTTC.

This clonotype has at least ten counts. V and J are TRBV4-2 and TRBJ1-6; D gene uncertain. The CDR3 is made up of 15 amino acids. The germline CDR1 and CDR2 sequences are LGHNA and YNFKEQ. Trimming pared 4 bases from V and 9 bases from J, leaving 16 bases between. Written as DNA, the CDR3 is TGTGCCAGCAGCCGCTACCAAGCTGGGAGTTCACCCCTCCACTTT. Its protein is CASSRYQAGSSPLHF.

The gene calls are TRBV6-2 or TRBV6-3 and TRBJ2-3; tentative D call: TRBD1 (6 bases). Trimming removed 6 bases at V and 3 bases at J, with 16 bases between. The germline V gene encodes CDR1 MNHEY and CDR2 SVGEGT. CDR3 length: 15 residues. The CDR3 here is CASRADYTGTDTQYF. Here the CDR3 DNA reads TGTGCCAGCAGAGCCGATTACACAGGGACAGATACGCAGTATTTT.